Below are 15 T cell receptor beta chains sequenced from a single sample in a study of T cell repertoires in cytomegalovirus infection (dated by TCRdb to the late 2010s). The intended sense of this specimen's treatment or condition label: in vitro stimulation with specific CMV peptide epitopes to enrich CMV-specific T cells. Their antigens remain unidentified. Sequencing took place on an Illumina HiSeq 1500. TCRdb ran its own pipeline on the public reads, namely fastp trimming at Q25 and MiXCR clone calling, and kept in-frame beta chains. CDR3 protein sequences are deduplicated, and each keeps its most common genes and DNA. The sample table shows roughly 920,000 distinct CDR3 sequences, and 31% are seen once. Clones ranked in the top ten supply around 15% of the sample. Sequenced material: cultured CD8+ T cells from PBMCs, taken from culture after CMV antigen stimulation. These receptor sequences come from a human donor in good health (CMV status not recorded). Some clones in this sample may be carry-over from other donors' samples.

This clonotype was seen only a few times. This chain links TRBV12-3 or TRBV12-4 with TRBJ2-2; 9 nucleotides match TRBD2. The CDR3 spans 17 residues. With V trimmed by 3 bases and J by 2 bases, 7 bases remained unmatched. Here the CDR3 reads CASSFNSGGINTGELFF. The CDR3 nucleotides read TGTGCCAGCAGTTTTAACAGCGGGGGGATTAACACCGGGGAGCTGTTTTTT.

The chain joins TRBV12-3 or TRBV12-4 to TRBJ2-5, with 15 bases lining up with TRBD2. The CDR3 runs to 18 residues. Trimming took 4 bases from V and 2 from J; bases not matched to a gene: 8. The CDR3 protein is CASSSPTGLAGGQETQYF. CDR3 DNA: TGTGCCAGCAGTTCGCCGACGGGACTAGCGGGGGGACAAGAGACCCAGTACTTC.

This clonotype was seen many times. The rearrangement links TRBV27 to TRBJ2-3; 7 bases fit TRBD1. Per the germline V gene, CDR1 is MNHEY and CDR2 is SMNVEV (reference sequence). V lost 6 bases, J lost 3 bases, and 6 bases stayed unmatched. This CDR3 has 14 residues. DNA for the CDR3: TGTGCCAGCAGCCCAAGGGGGCGGACAGATACGCAGTATTTT. This sequence encodes CASSPRGRTDTQYF.

V gene TRBV12-3 or TRBV12-4 combines with J gene TRBJ2-2, with TRBD1 matching over 8 bases. V lost 0 bases, J lost 5 bases, and 8 bases stayed unmatched. This CDR3 is 17 amino acids long. The CDR3 coding sequence is TGTGCCAGCAGTTTAGCTTTCGGGACAGGTCAAACCGGGGAGCTGTTTTTT. The encoded protein is CASSLAFGTGQTGELFF.

The chain carries TRBV3-1 and TRBJ2-1; D is undetermined. CDR3 length equals 14 residues. Trimming shortened V by 0 bases and J by 4 bases, and 7 bases separated the two germline ends. CDR1 is LGHDT, CDR2 YNNKEL, per germline (reference sequence). The CDR3 DNA reads as TGTGCCAGCAGCCAAGACGGGCTTTACAATGAGCAGTTCTTC. As protein: CASSQDGLYNEQFF.

The table lists this clonotype with a few counts. The rearrangement links TRBV6-5 to TRBJ1-6; D is possibly TRBD1 (6 bases). Trimming took off 5 bases at V and 7 bases at J, with 24 bases between the two ends. The CDR3 consists of 18 residues. CDR1 and CDR2 (germline): MNHEY, SVGAGI. The CDR3 reads CASSIRTAIMGVNSPLHF. The CDR3 DNA sequence: TGTGCCAGCAGTATAAGGACAGCGATCATGGGGGTGAATTCACCCCTCCACTTT.

The genes are TRBV15 and TRBJ2-5; D is unclear. The length of the CDR3 is 17 residues. Trimming shortened V by 4 bases and J by 2 bases, and 20 bases separated the two germline ends. Germline CDR1 LNHNV, CDR2 YYDKDF (reference sequence). The CDR3 DNA reads TGTGCCACCAGCATCCACGGTCCGGCCCCGGAGCAAGAGACCCAGTACTTC. Its protein is CATSIHGPAPEQETQYF.

This chain connects TRBV4-1 to TRBJ2-2; TRBD2 agrees at 8 bases. The germline CDR1 and CDR2 sequences are MGHRA and YSYEKL. Trimming cost V 0 bases and J 1 base; bases outside gene matches: 10. This CDR3 has 19 amino acids. The CDR3, as DNA: TGCGCCAGCAGCCAAGATAATCGAAGGCTAGCGGGGAACACCGGGGAGCTGTTTTTT. This codes for CASSQDNRRLAGNTGELFF.

Only a few counts were recorded for this clonotype. This rearrangement joins TRBV6-6 to TRBJ2-7; D uncertain. Trimming removed 7 bases at V and 2 bases at J, with 15 bases between. This CDR3 is built from 14 residues. Per germline, CDR1 MNHNY and CDR2 SVGAGI (reference sequence). The CDR3 sequence is CASTPLDGAYEQYF. The CDR3 DNA follows: TGTGCCAGCACACCTTTGGACGGAGCCTACGAGCAGTACTTC.

Comments on this clonotype: One base away lies a much larger clone, so this may be a sequencing read error. This likely comes from a read error, as the CDR3 has no conserved phenylalanine or tryptophan at its end. This sequence joins TRBV7-8 and TRBJ1-1; D is undetermined. This CDR3 contains 13 residues. Germline lookup yields CDR1 SGHVS and CDR2 FQNEAQ. Trimming took 5 bases from V and 0 from J, leaving 7 bases between them. The CDR3 is CASSAELNTEAFL. In DNA, the CDR3 is TGTGCCAGCAGCGCAGAGTTGAACACTGAAGCTTTCCTT.

The gene calls are TRBV6-8 and TRBJ1-1, with 7 bases lining up with TRBD1. This CDR3 contains 16 residues. V lost 5 bases, J lost 3 bases, and 12 bases stayed unmatched. The germline V gene encodes CDR1 MNHGY and CDR2 SAAAGT. The CDR3 protein is CASSTPEQGPDTEAFF. DNA of the CDR3: TGTGCCAGCAGTACCCCCGAACAGGGGCCCGACACTGAAGCTTTCTTT.

This clonotype was found a few times. The CDR3 nucleotides are TGTGCCAGCAGCTCGTATTCGGAGACCCAGTACTTC. Its translation is CASSSYSETQYF. The V gene is TRBV7-9, the J gene TRBJ2-5; D gene ambiguous. CDR3 length: 12 amino acids. The V gene's germline CDR1 is SEHNR and CDR2 FQNEAQ (reference sequence). V was pared by 4 bases and J by 5 bases, with 8 bases between.

V gene TRBV6-6 combines with J gene TRBJ1-6; tentative D call: TRBD1 (6 bases). Germline values: CDR1 MNHNY, CDR2 SVGAGI (reference sequence). The CDR3 totals 15 residues. V was shortened by 8 bases and J by 5 bases, with 16 bases between the two germline ends. In DNA, the CDR3 is TGTGCCAGCTTAAGGGCCGGGGGCGATAATTCACCCCTCCACTTT. It is translated as CASLRAGGDNSPLHF.

This clonotype has at least ten counts. The V call is TRBV7-2, the J call TRBJ1-1; no firm D call. The CDR3 sequence is 14 residues long. V was shortened by 0 bases and J by 3 bases, with 8 bases between the two germline ends. Germline CDR1 is SGHTA and CDR2 is FQGNSA. CDR3 residues: CASSLALGYTEAFF. In nucleotides, the CDR3 is TGTGCCAGCAGCTTAGCGCTAGGGTACACTGAAGCTTTCTTT.

The V call is TRBV2, the J call TRBJ2-3; TRBD2 aligns across 9 bases. The V and J ends lost 10 bases and 4 bases, in that order; junction bases with no gene match: 6. CDR1 is SNHLY and CDR2 is FYNNEI in the germline V gene. This CDR3 spans 13 amino acids. The DNA for the CDR3 is TGTGCCAACTTAGCGGGGGCGGCAGATACGCAGTATTTT. It codes for CANLAGAADTQYF.